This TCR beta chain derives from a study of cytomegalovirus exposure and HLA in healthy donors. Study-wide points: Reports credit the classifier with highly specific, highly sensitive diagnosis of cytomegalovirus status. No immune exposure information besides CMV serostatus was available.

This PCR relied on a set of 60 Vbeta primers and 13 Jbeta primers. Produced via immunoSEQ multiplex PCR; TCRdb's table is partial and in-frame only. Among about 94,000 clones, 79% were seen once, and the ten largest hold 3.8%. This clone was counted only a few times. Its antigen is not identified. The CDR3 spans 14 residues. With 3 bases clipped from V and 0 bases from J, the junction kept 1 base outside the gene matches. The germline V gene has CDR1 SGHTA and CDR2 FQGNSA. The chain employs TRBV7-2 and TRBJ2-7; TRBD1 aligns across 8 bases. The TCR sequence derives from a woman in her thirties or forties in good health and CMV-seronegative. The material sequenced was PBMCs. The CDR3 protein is CASSFTGGSYEQYF. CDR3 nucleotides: TGTGCCAGCAGCTTTACAGGGGGCTCCTACGAGCAGTACTTC.